The TCR beta chain described here comes from a study of CD8+ T cells in alopecia areata. The study, taken as a whole, reports: Higher clonality than in normal scalp was seen in lesional scalp, especially alopecia totalis/universalis. Normal skin's resident alphabeta T cells are also sequenced in scalp samples. Mice showed clearer TCR sharing than patients did, a gap that was possibly HLA-related.

Isolated RNA was reverse transcribed into cDNA used as the sequencing template. Data came from immunoSEQ multiplex PCR; TCRdb stores just in-frame clones and leaves some out. The sample consists of under 30,000 clones, under 60% of them appearing once. From PBMCs, CD4+ and CD8+ T cells were sorted. This clone has just a few counts. Its target is unknown. One end of the junction fails to match germline, which may point to a read error. The sequenced material came from NKG2D-high CD8+ T cells sorted from blood. The sequence came from a human donor with alopecia areata.

CDR3 sequence (DNA): TGTGCCAGCAGCCTAGGACTAGCGGGAGACTACGAGCAGTACTTC. Translation gives CASSLGLAGDYEQYF. The chain links TRBV13 to TRBJ2-7, with TRBD2 identical over 13 bases. The V gene's germline CDR1 is PRHDT and CDR2 FYEKMQ (reference sequence). The CDR3 runs 15 residues.